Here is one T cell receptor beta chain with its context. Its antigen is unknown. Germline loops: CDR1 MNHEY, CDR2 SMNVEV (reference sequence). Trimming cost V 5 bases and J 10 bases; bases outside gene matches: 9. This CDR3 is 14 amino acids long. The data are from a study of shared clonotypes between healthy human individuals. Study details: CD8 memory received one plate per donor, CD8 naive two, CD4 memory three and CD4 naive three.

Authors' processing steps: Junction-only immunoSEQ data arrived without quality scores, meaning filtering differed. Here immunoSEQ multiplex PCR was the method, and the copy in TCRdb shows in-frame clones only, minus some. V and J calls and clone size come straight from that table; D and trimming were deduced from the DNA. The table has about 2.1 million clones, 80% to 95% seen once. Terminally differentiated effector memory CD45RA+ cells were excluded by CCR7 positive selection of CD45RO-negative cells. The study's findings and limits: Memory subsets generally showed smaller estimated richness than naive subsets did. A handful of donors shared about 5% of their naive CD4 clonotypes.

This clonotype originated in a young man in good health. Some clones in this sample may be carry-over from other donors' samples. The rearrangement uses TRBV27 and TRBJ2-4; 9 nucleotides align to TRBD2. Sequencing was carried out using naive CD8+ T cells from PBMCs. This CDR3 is CASSVLTSGAIQYF. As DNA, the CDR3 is TGTGCCAGCAGTGTCCTGACTAGCGGCGCAATTCAGTACTTC.